One and the same sample provided the 23 T cell receptor beta chains below, sequenced in a study of identical twins. TCRdb used MiXCR to reprocess the 5' RACE reads, holding one entry per CDR3 protein. The data hold 210,000 or so distinct CDR3 sequences, with around 8% observed a single time. The same sample was also used in a study of yellow fever vaccine responses in identical twins.

The sequenced material came from memory (CD45RO+) T cells sorted from blood. The receptors derive from a woman aged 18-30 years in good health.

This clonotype was seen at least ten times. This chain connects TRBV5-1 to TRBJ2-5; D unresolved. The V and J ends lost 5 bases and 2 bases respectively, with 10 bases between them. In germline, CDR1 is SGHRS, CDR2 YFSETQ. The CDR3 spans 13 residues. CDR3 region: CASSKGTQETQYF. The CDR3 DNA reads as TGCGCCAGCAGTAAGGGTACACAAGAGACCCAGTACTTC.

This clonotype was found a few times. The chain uses TRBV5-1 and TRBJ1-1; no firm D call. Germline CDR1 is SGHRS and CDR2 is YFSETQ. The germline V and J ends were trimmed by 7 bases and 0 bases, with 10 bases remaining between them. The CDR3 consists of 13 residues. CDR3 loop: CASCNKLNTEAFF. CDR3 coding DNA: TGCGCCAGCTGCAATAAACTGAACACTGAAGCTTTCTTT. The full variable domain, with the rest looked up from reference TRBV5-1 and TRBJ1-1, is KAGVTQTPRYLIKTRGQQVTLSCSPISGHRSVSWYQQTPGQGLQFLFEYFSETQRNKGNFPGRFSGRQFSNSRSEMNVSTLELGDSALYLCASCNKLNTEAFFGQGTRLTVV.

The sample holds a few counts of this clonotype. This chain uses TRBV5-1 with TRBJ1-2; 8 bases line up with TRBD1. Trimming cost V 4 bases and J 3 bases; bases outside gene matches: 2. The V gene's germline CDR1 is SGHRS and CDR2 YFSETQ. The CDR3 contains 13 residues. As DNA, the CDR3 is TGCGCCAGCAGCCAGGACAGGGACTATGGCTACACCTTC. As protein: CASSQDRDYGYTF.

J is TRBJ2-5 and V is TRBV2; 9 positions agree with TRBD2. CDR1 and CDR2 from the germline V gene are SNHLY and FYNNEI. CDR3 size: 20 residues. The V segment lost 5 bases and the J segment 0 bases; nucleotides outside the gene matches: 19. CDR3 amino acids: CASSNTEGLAGALYQETQYF. As DNA, the CDR3 is TGTGCCAGCAGTAATACCGAGGGATTAGCGGGGGCCTTGTACCAAGAGACCCAGTACTTC.

The chain uses TRBV20-1 and TRBJ2-7; the D gene is possibly TRBD1 (6 bases). CDR3 size: 12 residues. The V and J ends lost 3 bases and 0 bases respectively, with 6 bases between them. The germline gives CDR1 DFQATT, CDR2 SNEGSKA (reference sequence). The CDR3 region is CSARDSSYEQYF. DNA of the CDR3: TGCAGTGCTAGGGACAGCTCCTACGAGCAGTACTTC.

In its sample, this clonotype was seen a few times. The chain joins TRBV12-3 or TRBV12-4 to TRBJ2-1, with 9 bases lining up with TRBD2. Unmatched junction bases numbered 7, after V lost 2 bases and J lost 8 bases. The CDR3 consists of 15 residues. CDR3 coding DNA: TGTGCCAGCAGTTTACGTGGGGGCGGGAGGGATGAGCAGTTCTTC. It specifies CASSLRGGGRDEQFF.

About this clonotype itself: A read error may explain this, as a much larger clone is one base away. This chain links TRBV7-6 with TRBJ2-1; perhaps D is TRBD1 or TRBD2 (5 bases each). Trimming removed 0 bases from V and 2 bases from J, with 8 bases in between. Germline CDR1 is SGHVS and CDR2 is FNYEAQ. The CDR3 spans 15 residues. The CDR3 bases are TGTGCCAGCAGCTTAGCGGGGGTCGCCTACAATGAGCAGTTCTTC. Translating gives CASSLAGVAYNEQFF. Looking up the rest from reference TRBV7-6 and TRBJ2-1 gives the full variable domain: GAGVSQSPRYKVTKRGQDVALRCDPISGHVSLYWYRQALGQGPEFLTYFNYEAQQDKSGLPNDRFSAERPEGSISTLTIQRTEQRDSAMYRCASSLAGVAYNEQFFGPGTRLTVL.

Written as DNA, the CDR3 is TGTGCCAGCAGTTATGTTATTTTCGGGGTCACCTCCTACGAGCAGTACTTC. Protein product: CASSYVIFGVTSYEQYF. The J gene is TRBJ2-7, the V gene TRBV28, with a tentative D call TRBD2 (5 bases). Trimming removed 4 bases from V and 0 bases from J, with 19 bases in between. CDR3 size: 17 residues. The V gene's germline CDR1 is MDHEN and CDR2 SYDVKM.

This clonotype was counted many times. DNA for the CDR3: TGTGCCAGCAGCTTAGGGGCGGTCTATGACAAAAACATTCAGTACTTC. The encoded protein is CASSLGAVYDKNIQYF. V is TRBV7-9 and J is TRBJ2-4; D gene uncertain. Germline lookup yields CDR1 SEHNR and CDR2 FQNEAQ (reference sequence). The CDR3 covers 16 residues. The ends were cut back, 1 base at V and 3 bases at J, with 13 bases in the middle.

This clonotype was observed many times. The rearrangement joins TRBV4-1 to TRBJ1-1, with a possible D match to TRBD1 (6 bases). V dropped 0 bases and J dropped 0 bases, with 14 bases sitting between them. Germline values: CDR1 MGHRA, CDR2 YSYEKL. CDR3 length equals 17 residues. The CDR3 region is CASSQDRGDIVNTEAFF. The CDR3 DNA sequence: TGCGCCAGCAGCCAAGACAGGGGCGACATCGTGAACACTGAAGCTTTCTTT.

Only a few counts were recorded for this clonotype. V usage is TRBV4-1 and J usage is TRBJ2-1; 12 bases line up with TRBD2. The CDR3 loop spans 15 amino acids. V lost 1 base, J lost 8 bases, and 3 bases stayed unmatched. Germline CDR1 is MGHRA and CDR2 is YSYEKL. The CDR3 nucleotides are TGCGCCAGCAGCCAAGCTAGCGGGGGGGCGTATGAGCAGTTCTTC. Residues: CASSQASGGAYEQFF.

This clonotype was observed at least ten times. The genes are TRBV5-6 and TRBJ2-6; D call uncertain. Germline lookup yields CDR1 SGHDT and CDR2 YYEEEE. CDR3 size: 15 residues. Between the trimmed V and J ends, which lost 1 base and 0 bases, there was a span of 5 bases. CDR3 bases: TGTGCCAGCAGCTTGTGGAGCTCTGGGGCCAACGTCCTGACTTTC. This encodes CASSLWSSGANVLTF.

This clonotype occurred many times. The V and J genes are TRBV10-3 and TRBJ2-1; TRBD1 is a possible D gene (6 bases). Deletions cut 3 bases from V and 2 bases from J, with 11 bases between. Germline V gene data show CDR1 as ENHRY and CDR2 as SYGVKD. CDR3 length: 15 residues. The CDR3 protein is CAISEGGGTYNEQFF. The CDR3 region has the DNA TGTGCCATCAGTGAAGGGGGTGGGACCTACAATGAGCAGTTCTTC.

This clonotype was observed a handful of times. The CDR3 region has the DNA TGTGCCAGCTCACAGGGGAAAGAATCTGGAAACACCATATATTTT. Protein sequence: CASSQGKESGNTIYF. The rearrangement links TRBV18 to TRBJ1-3; tentative D call: TRBD1 (5 bases). V was shortened by 4 bases and J by 1 base, with 11 bases between the two germline ends. The germline V gene has CDR1 KGHSH and CDR2 LQKENI. CDR3 length equals 15 residues. Complete variable domain (other parts from reference TRBV18 and TRBJ1-3): NAGVMQNPRHLVRRRGQEARLRCSPMKGHSHVYWYRQLPEEGLKFMVYLQKENIIDESGMPKERFSAEFPKEGPSILRIQQVVRGDSAAYFCASSQGKESGNTIYFGEGSWLTVV.

This clonotype was counted many times. This chain links TRBV25-1 with TRBJ2-1, with 8 bases that match TRBD1. The V gene's germline CDR1 is MGHDK and CDR2 SYGVNS. The junction had 5 bases not matched to a gene; V was cut back by 4 bases and J by 3 bases. The CDR3 runs to 15 residues. CDR3 DNA: TGTGCCAGCAGTGTACGGACAGGGTACTACAATGAGCAGTTCTTC. Protein product: CASSVRTGYYNEQFF.

This clonotype was recorded a few times. The chain carries TRBV19 and TRBJ2-7, with 7 bases lining up with TRBD1. V shed 5 bases and J 1 base; nucleotides not matched to a gene: 5. Looked up from germline, CDR1 is LNHDA and CDR2 is SQIVND (reference sequence). The CDR3 extends over 14 amino acids. CDR3 DNA sequence: TGTGCCAGTAGTCCGGCGGACAGGTCCTACGAGCAGTACTTC. Its protein product is CASSPADRSYEQYF.

This clonotype was recorded many times. The V gene is TRBV5-1, the J gene TRBJ2-3; perhaps TRBD2 as D (5 bases). Germline V gene lookup returns CDR1 SGHRS and CDR2 YFSETQ. V was trimmed by 4 bases and J by 3 bases, leaving 21 bases between them. The CDR3 totals 17 residues. The chain's CDR3 is CASSVLGRTSPTDTQYF. CDR3 DNA sequence: TGCGCCAGCAGCGTGTTGGGGAGAACGAGCCCTACAGATACGCAGTATTTT.

The rearrangement links TRBV7-3 to TRBJ2-6, with 7 bases fitting TRBD2. The CDR3 spans 17 residues. Germline V gene lookup returns CDR1 SGHTA and CDR2 FQGTGA. V lost 3 bases to trimming and J lost 0 bases; unmatched junction nucleotides: 5. In nucleotides, the CDR3 is TGTGCCAGCAGCTTGAATGGGGGGGGCTCTGGGGCCAACGTCCTGACTTTC. This encodes CASSLNGGGSGANVLTF.

This chain uses TRBV2 with TRBJ1-5; tentatively, D is TRBD1 (5 bases). V was pared by 4 bases and J by 7 bases, with 11 bases between. Germline assignment: CDR1 SNHLY and CDR2 FYNNEI. The CDR3 sequence is 13 residues long. CDR3 bases: TGTGCCAGCAGTGCTGAGGGGAAACAGCCCCAGCATTTT. This sequence encodes CASSAEGKQPQHF. The full variable domain, with the rest looked up from reference TRBV2 and TRBJ1-5, is EPEVTQTPSHQVTQMGQEVILRCVPISNHLYFYWYRQILGQKVEFLVSFYNNEISEKSEIFDDQFSVERPDGSNFTLKIRSTKLEDSAMYFCASSAEGKQPQHFGDGTRLSIL.

The chain joins TRBV5-6 to TRBJ1-4; 9 bases line up with TRBD1. V was pared by 4 bases and J by 5 bases, with 12 bases of the junction left unmatched. In germline, CDR1 is SGHDT, CDR2 YYEEEE. The CDR3 covers 17 residues. Written as DNA, the CDR3 is TGTGCCAGCAGCGGGATGCTTGCGGGACAGGGAAATGAAAAACTGTTTTTT. This gives the protein CASSGMLAGQGNEKLFF.

The chain has TRBV20-1 and TRBJ1-1; D gene uncertain. Trimming removed 5 bases from V and 1 base from J, with 17 bases in between. Germline CDR1 reads DFQATT; CDR2 reads SNEGSKA (reference sequence). The CDR3 is 15 amino acids. DNA of the CDR3: TGCAGTGCTTCCCCACCGGGTAGGGCGAACACTGAAGCTTTCTTT. Its protein is CSASPPGRANTEAFF.

The table lists this clonotype with a few counts. This chain links TRBV4-1 with TRBJ2-3; TRBD2 matches 9 bases. This CDR3 comprises 17 residues. The germline V gene has CDR1 MGHRA and CDR2 YSYEKL. V dropped 0 bases and J dropped 5; count of bases not matched to a gene: 9. The CDR3 nucleotides read TGCGCCAGCAGCCAAGATTGGGCGGGAGGGTTTGTAGATACGCAGTATTTT. Amino acid sequence: CASSQDWAGGFVDTQYF.

This clonotype was counted only a few times. The rearrangement links TRBV12-3 or TRBV12-4 to TRBJ2-7, with D perhaps TRBD2 (5 bases). The CDR3 runs to 16 residues. Trimming stripped 7 bases from V and 0 bases from J, with 19 bases between. The CDR3 loop is CASTPGSGASSYEQYF. The CDR3 nucleotides read TGTGCCAGCACCCCGGGGTCGGGTGCAAGCTCCTACGAGCAGTACTTC.